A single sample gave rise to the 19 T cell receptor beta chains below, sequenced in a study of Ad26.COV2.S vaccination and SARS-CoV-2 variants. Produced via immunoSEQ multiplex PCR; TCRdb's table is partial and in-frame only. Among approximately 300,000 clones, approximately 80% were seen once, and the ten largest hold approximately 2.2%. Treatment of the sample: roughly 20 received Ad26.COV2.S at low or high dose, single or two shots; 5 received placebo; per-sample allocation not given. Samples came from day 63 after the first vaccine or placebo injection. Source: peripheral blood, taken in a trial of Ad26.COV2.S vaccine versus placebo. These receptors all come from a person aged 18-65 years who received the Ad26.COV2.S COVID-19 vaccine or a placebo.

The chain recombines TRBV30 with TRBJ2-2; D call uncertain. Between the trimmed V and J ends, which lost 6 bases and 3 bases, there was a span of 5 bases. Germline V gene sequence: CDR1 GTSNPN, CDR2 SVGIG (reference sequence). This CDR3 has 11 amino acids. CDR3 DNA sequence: TGTGCCTGCCCGGACACCGGGGAGCTGTTTTTT. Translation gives CACPDTGELFF.

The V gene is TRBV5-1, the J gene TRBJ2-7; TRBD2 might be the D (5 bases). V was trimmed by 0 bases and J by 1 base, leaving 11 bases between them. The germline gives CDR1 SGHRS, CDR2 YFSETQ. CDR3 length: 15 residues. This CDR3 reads CASSLGRTASYEQYF. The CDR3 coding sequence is TGCGCCAGCAGCTTGGGCAGGACTGCTTCCTACGAGCAGTACTTC.

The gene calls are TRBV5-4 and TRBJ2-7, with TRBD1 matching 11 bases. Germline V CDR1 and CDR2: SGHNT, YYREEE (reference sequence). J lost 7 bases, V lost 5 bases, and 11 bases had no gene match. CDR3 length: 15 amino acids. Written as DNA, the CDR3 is TGTGCCAGCAGGAAATCTGGACAGGGGGCTGGTGAGCAGTACTTC. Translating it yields CASRKSGQGAGEQYF.

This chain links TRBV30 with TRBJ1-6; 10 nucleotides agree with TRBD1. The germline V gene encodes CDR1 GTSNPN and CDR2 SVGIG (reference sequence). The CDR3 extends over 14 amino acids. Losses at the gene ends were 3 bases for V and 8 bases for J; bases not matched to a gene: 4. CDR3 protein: CAWSKDRGDSPLHF. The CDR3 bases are TGTGCCTGGAGCAAGGACAGGGGGGATTCACCCCTCCACTTT. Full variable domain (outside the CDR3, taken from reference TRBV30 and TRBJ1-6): SQTIHQWPATLVQPVGSPLSLECTVEGTSNPNLYWYRQAAGRGLQLLFYSVGIGQISSEVPQNLSASRPQDRQFILSSKKLLLSDSGFYLCAWSKDRGDSPLHFGNGTRLTVT.

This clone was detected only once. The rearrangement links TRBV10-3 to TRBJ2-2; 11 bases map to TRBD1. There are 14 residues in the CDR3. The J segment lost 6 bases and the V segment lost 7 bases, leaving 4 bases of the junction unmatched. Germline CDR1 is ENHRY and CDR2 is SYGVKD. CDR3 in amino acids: CAIKWDRGSGELFF. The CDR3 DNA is TGTGCCATCAAATGGGACAGGGGGTCCGGGGAGCTGTTTTTT.

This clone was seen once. CDR3: CASSIDQGYTYEQYF. The CDR3 nucleotides read TGTGCCAGTAGTATAGACCAGGGCTATACCTACGAGCAGTACTTC. The chain carries TRBV19 and TRBJ2-7; a weak D match, TRBD1 (5 bases). This CDR3 contains 15 residues. Trimming cost V 0 bases and J 2 bases, with 11 bases left between them. CDR1 is LNHDA, CDR2 SQIVND, per germline (reference sequence).

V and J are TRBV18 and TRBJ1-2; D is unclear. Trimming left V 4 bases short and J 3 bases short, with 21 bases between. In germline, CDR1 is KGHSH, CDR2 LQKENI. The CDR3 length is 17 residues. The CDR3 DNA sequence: TGTGCCAGCTCACGGAAGAGGAGGGAAGGTGGTGACTATGGCTACACCTTC. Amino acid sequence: CASSRKRREGGDYGYTF.

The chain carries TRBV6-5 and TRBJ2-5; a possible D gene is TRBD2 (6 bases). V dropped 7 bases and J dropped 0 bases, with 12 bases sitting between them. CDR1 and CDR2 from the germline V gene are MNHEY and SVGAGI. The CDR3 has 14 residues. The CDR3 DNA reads TGTGCCAGCACCCGAAGGGACTACCAAGAGACCCAGTACTTC. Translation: CASTRRDYQETQYF.

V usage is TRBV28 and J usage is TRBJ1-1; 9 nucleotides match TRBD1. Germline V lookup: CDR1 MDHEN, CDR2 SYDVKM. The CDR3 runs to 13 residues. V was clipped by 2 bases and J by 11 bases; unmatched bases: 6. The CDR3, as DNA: TGTGCCAGCAGTTTAAGGACAGGGGCGACGGCTTTCTTT. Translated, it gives CASSLRTGATAFF.

DNA for the CDR3: TGCAGCGTTGCACGTACAGGGTTGGGCACTGAAGCTTTCTTT. Translated, it gives CSVARTGLGTEAFF. The chain joins TRBV29-1 to TRBJ1-1; D might be TRBD1 (6 bases). The V gene lost 4 bases and the J gene lost 4 bases, with 16 bases spanning the gap. CDR3 size: 14 residues. Germline assignment: CDR1 SQVTM and CDR2 ANQGSEA. The variable domain in full, with the rest retrieved from reference TRBV29-1 and TRBJ1-1, is SAVISQKPSRDICQRGTSLTIQCQVDSQVTMMFWYRQQPGQSLTLIATANQGSEATYESGFVIDKFPISRPNLTFSTLTVSNMSPEDSSIYLCSVARTGLGTEAFFGQGTRLTVV.

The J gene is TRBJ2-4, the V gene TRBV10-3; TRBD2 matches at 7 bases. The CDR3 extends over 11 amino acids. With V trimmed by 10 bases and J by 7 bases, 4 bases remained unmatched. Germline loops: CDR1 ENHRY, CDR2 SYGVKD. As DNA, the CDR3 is TGTGCCACTGGGGGAGGGAACATTCAGTACTTC. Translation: CATGGGNIQYF.

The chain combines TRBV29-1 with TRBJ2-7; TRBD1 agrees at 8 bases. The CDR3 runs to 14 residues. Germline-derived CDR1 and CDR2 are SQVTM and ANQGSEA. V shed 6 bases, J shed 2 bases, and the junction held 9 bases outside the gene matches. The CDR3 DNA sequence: TGCAGCGTGGGGGGCGACAGGGGTCCCTACGAGCAGTACTTC. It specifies CSVGGDRGPYEQYF.

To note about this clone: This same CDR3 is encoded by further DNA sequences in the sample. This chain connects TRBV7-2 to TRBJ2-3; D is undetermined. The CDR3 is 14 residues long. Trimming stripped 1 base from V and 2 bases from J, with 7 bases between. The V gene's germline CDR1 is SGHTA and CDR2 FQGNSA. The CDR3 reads CASSLDGNTDTQYF. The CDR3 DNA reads TGTGCCAGCAGCTTAGATGGGAACACAGATACGCAGTATTTT.

CDR3: CASGLVLAGSAGEQYF. The CDR3 nucleotides are TGTGCTAGTGGTTTGGTACTAGCGGGTTCCGCTGGGGAGCAGTACTTC. The chain links TRBV12-5 to TRBJ2-7, with 9 nucleotides matching TRBD2. The germline CDR1 and CDR2 sequences are LGHNT and FRNRAP. The V gene end was trimmed by 0 bases and the J gene end by 7 bases; junction bases not matched to a gene: 10. The CDR3 has 16 residues.

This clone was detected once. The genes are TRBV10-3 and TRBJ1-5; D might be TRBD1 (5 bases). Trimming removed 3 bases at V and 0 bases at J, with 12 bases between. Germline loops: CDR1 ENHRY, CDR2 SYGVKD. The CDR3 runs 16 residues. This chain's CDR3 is CAISDGEGSSNQPQHF. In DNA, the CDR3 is TGTGCCATCAGTGATGGTGAGGGGTCTAGCAATCAGCCCCAGCATTTT.

This CDR3 reads CASSPHSEAFF. The CDR3 nucleotides are TGTGCCAGCAGTCCCCATTCTGAAGCTTTCTTT. This chain links TRBV28 with TRBJ1-1; no clear D. This CDR3 is built from 11 residues. Germline CDR1 reads MDHEN; CDR2 reads SYDVKM. The germline V and J ends were trimmed by 5 bases and 6 bases, with 7 bases remaining between them.

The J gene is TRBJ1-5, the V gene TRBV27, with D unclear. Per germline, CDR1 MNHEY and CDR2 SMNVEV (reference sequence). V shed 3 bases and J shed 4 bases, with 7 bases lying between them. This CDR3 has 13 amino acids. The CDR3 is CASSFGGNQPQHF. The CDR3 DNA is TGTGCCAGCAGTTTCGGAGGGAATCAGCCCCAGCATTTT.

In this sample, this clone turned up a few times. Written as DNA, the CDR3 is TGTGCCAGCAGCTTGGGAGCAGCATCGGCTAATGAAAAACTGTTTTTT. Its protein is CASSLGAASANEKLFF. The V call is TRBV5-8, the J call TRBJ1-4; no clear D gene. Trimming removed 0 bases from V and 3 bases from J, with 12 bases in between. The CDR3 totals 16 residues. From germline, CDR1 is SGHTS and CDR2 YDEGEE.

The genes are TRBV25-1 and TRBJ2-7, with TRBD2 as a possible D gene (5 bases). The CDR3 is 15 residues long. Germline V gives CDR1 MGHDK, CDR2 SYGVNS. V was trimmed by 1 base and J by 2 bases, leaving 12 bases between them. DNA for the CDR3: TGTGCCAGCAGTGAATCCGGGGTTACCCCCTACGAGCAGTACTTC. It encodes CASSESGVTPYEQYF.